The 10 T cell receptor beta chains below come from one sample, sequenced in a study of CD8 T cell repertoires and HIV-1 epitope variants. These receptors' antigens are unknown. Sequencing used immunoSEQ multiplex PCR; TCRdb keeps in-frame clones, though not all of them. The sample includes 1,000 or so clones, 68% of them seen just once. Sequencing was done on a sample of cultured CD8+ T cells derived from PBMCs. The receptors were gathered from a male donor with HIV.

This clone was found a few times. The chain couples TRBV11-2 to TRBJ2-1, with 7 bases matching TRBD1. Germline-derived CDR1 and CDR2 are SGHAT and FQNNGV. The CDR3 contains 15 residues. Trimming at V came to 1 base and at J to 7 bases, leaving 7 bases not matched to a gene. The CDR3 bases are TGTGCCAGCAGCTTAGTCAGGGGGATTTTAAATGAGCAGTTCTTC. It specifies CASSLVRGILNEQFF.

This clone has more than one count but fewer than ten. The chain employs TRBV14 and TRBJ1-1, with 7 bases that match TRBD1. CDR1 and CDR2 (germline): SGHDN, FVKESK. J lost 11 bases, V lost 3 bases, and 3 bases had no gene match. CDR3 size: 11 residues. The CDR3 loop reads CASSQSGGAFF. The CDR3 DNA follows: TGTGCCAGCAGCCAGTCAGGGGGGGCTTTCTTT.

The J gene is TRBJ2-3, the V gene TRBV7-8; the match to TRBD2 covers 8 bases. Germline CDR1 is SGHVS and CDR2 is FQNEAQ. V dropped 1 base and J dropped 2; count of bases not matched to a gene: 8. This CDR3 has 17 residues. In DNA, the CDR3 is TGTGCCAGCAGCTTAGGTTACGCGGGGGGTCCCACAGATACGCAGTATTTT. Protein sequence: CASSLGYAGGPTDTQYF.

The chain couples TRBV27 to TRBJ1-4; a weak D match, TRBD1 (5 bases). The germline gives CDR1 MNHEY, CDR2 SMNVEV (reference sequence). The V gene lost 5 bases and the J gene lost 3 bases, with 16 bases spanning the gap. The length of the CDR3 is 16 residues. The CDR3 sequence: CASSPLAAGSNEKLFF. CDR3 DNA sequence: TGTGCCAGCAGTCCCCTAGCGGCAGGGTCTAATGAAAAACTGTTTTTT.

The J gene is TRBJ2-7, the V gene TRBV7-2; D not certain. The ends were cut back, 3 bases at V and 0 bases at J, with 6 bases in the middle. Germline assignment: CDR1 SGHTA and CDR2 FQGNSA. The CDR3 extends over 13 amino acids. The CDR3 loop reads CASSFGSSYEQYF. The DNA for the CDR3 is TGTGCCAGCAGCTTCGGCAGCTCCTACGAGCAGTACTTC.

The chain employs TRBV6-5 and TRBJ1-5, with D unclear. From germline, CDR1 is MNHEY and CDR2 SVGAGI. This CDR3 has 14 amino acids. Trimming cost V 2 bases and J 5 bases, with 10 bases left between them. The CDR3 loop reads CASSYTVTDQPQHF. CDR3 nucleotides: TGTGCCAGCAGTTACACCGTAACTGATCAGCCCCAGCATTTT.

The chain recombines TRBV25-1 with TRBJ1-2; D perhaps matches TRBD1 (6 bases). V was pared by 2 bases and J by 4 bases, with 14 bases between. Germline V lookup: CDR1 MGHDK, CDR2 SYGVNS. The CDR3 covers 15 residues. CDR3 nucleotides: TGTGCCAGCAGTGAAGGCCCCAGGGGAGGCTATGGCTACACCTTC. Translating gives CASSEGPRGGYGYTF.

V gene TRBV30 combines with J gene TRBJ1-1; 8 bases line up with TRBD1. Germline values: CDR1 GTSNPN, CDR2 SVGIG (reference sequence). CDR3 length equals 15 residues. J was trimmed by 6 bases and V by 3 bases; bases with no gene match: 12. The chain's CDR3 is CAWRDFGQGDPEAFF. CDR3 nucleotide sequence: TGTGCCTGGAGAGATTTCGGACAGGGAGATCCTGAAGCTTTCTTT. The full variable domain, rest sourced from reference TRBV30 and TRBJ1-1, is SQTIHQWPATLVQPVGSPLSLECTVEGTSNPNLYWYRQAAGRGLQLLFYSVGIGQISSEVPQNLSASRPQDRQFILSSKKLLLSDSGFYLCAWRDFGQGDPEAFFGQGTRLTVV.

V gene TRBV28 combines with J gene TRBJ1-1, with D perhaps matching TRBD1 (5 bases). Trimming took off 2 bases at V and 2 bases at J, with 15 bases between the two ends. The CDR3 contains 16 residues. Germline-derived CDR1 and CDR2 are MDHEN and SYDVKM. DNA of the CDR3: TGTGCCAGCAGTTTAGGGCGGGGGAAAGTTAACACTGAAGCTTTCTTT. Translated: CASSLGRGKVNTEAFF.

This chain's CDR3 is CASSYSTSGASYEQYF. In DNA, the CDR3 is TGTGCCAGCAGTTACTCGACTAGCGGGGCATCCTACGAGCAGTACTTC. The chain has TRBV6-5 and TRBJ2-7; 11 nucleotides match TRBD2. The V segment lost 0 bases and the J segment 1 base; nucleotides outside the gene matches: 2. This CDR3 contains 16 residues. Germline V gene sequence: CDR1 MNHEY, CDR2 SVGAGI.